This T cell receptor beta chain was sequenced during a study of blood T cell repertoires in COVID-19. Study information: Sites across the United States, Italy and Spain contributed samples from acute and convalescent COVID-19. Sources were T cells, B-cell-depleted T cells, or PBMCs; the material itself was cDNA or gDNA.

This CDR3 comprises 12 residues. Germline assignment: CDR1 SNHLY and CDR2 FYNNEI. Trimming left V 6 bases short and J 6 bases short, with 11 bases between. In the authors' methods: Reference gene primer amplification yielded estimated nucleated cell counts. The assay was immunoSEQ multiplex PCR, and TCRdb's table has in-frame clones only and misses some. V, J and clone size derive from that table, while D and trimming were established from the DNA sequence. This repertoire shows more than 100,000 clones, around 86% found once; its top ten account for over 7.5%. Sequences were obtained from peripheral blood. The source is a woman between 55 and 75 years old with active or convalescent COVID-19. The V call is TRBV2, the J call TRBJ1-1, with D tentatively TRBD1 (5 bases). The CDR3, as DNA: TGTGCCAGCAGCGCAGGGTTTCCTGAAGCTTTCTTT. Translating it yields CASSAGFPEAFF.